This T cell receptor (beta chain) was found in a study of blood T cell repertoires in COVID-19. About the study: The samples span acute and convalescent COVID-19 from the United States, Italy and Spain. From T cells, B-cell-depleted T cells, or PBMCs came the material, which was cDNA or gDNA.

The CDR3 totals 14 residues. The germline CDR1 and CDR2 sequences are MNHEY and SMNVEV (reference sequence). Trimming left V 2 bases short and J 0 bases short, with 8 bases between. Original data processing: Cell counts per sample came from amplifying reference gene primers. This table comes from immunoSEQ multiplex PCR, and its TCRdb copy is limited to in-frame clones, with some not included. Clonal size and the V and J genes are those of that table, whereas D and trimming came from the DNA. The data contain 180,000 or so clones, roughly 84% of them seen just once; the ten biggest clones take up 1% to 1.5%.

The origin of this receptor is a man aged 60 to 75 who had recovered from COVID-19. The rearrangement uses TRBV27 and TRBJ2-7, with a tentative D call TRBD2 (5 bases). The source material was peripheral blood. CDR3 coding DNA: TGTGCCAGCAGTTTAGAGGGTTACTCCTACGAGCAGTACTTC. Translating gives CASSLEGYSYEQYF.